The following is a T cell receptor (beta chain) sequence with its context. Clones were read by immunoSEQ multiplex PCR, and TCRdb kept only the in-frame ones, dropping some. There are 2 million to 2.5 million clones in the sample; around 92% occur only once, and about 0.36% lies in the top ten. This sample was included in a study of shared clonotypes between healthy human individuals. Into CD45RA+ naive and CD45RA-negative memory subsets, the CD4+ cells were split. V dropped 6 bases and J dropped 3 bases, with 12 bases sitting between them. In germline, CDR1 is MDHEN, CDR2 SYDVKM. The CDR3 contains 13 residues.

The receptor's source is a young man in good health. Some clones in this sample may be carry-over from other donors' samples. The rearrangement uses TRBV28 and TRBJ2-7; possible D gene TRBD2, 5 bases. Sample: naive CD4+ T cells from PBMCs. Stated subset: CD45RA+ positively selected. The CDR3 reads CASSSVTSYEQYF. In DNA form, the CDR3 reads TGTGCCAGCAGCTCGGTCACTAGCTACGAGCAGTACTTC.